The T cell receptor (beta chain) described here comes from a study of regulatory T cells in long-lasting Graves disease. Study at large: Persistent Graves' disease denoted over 5 years of antithyroid drugs plus positive TSH receptor antibodies.

At least ten counts were recorded for this clonotype. No antigen is known for it. Study-wide results and caveats: Accuracy was perhaps lowered by the small sample size.

Indicated time point: persistent/refractory GD, antithyroid drugs over 5 years with positive TRAb. PBMCs were the source of the RNA used for TCR sequencing. HTBI primers from iRepertoire and Arm-PCR of CDR3 regions yielded the TCR beta libraries. TCRdb used MiXCR to reprocess the multiplex PCR reads, holding one entry per CDR3 protein. The table has under 500,000 distinct CDR3 sequences, 20% to 25% seen once. The source material was peripheral blood mononuclear cells (PBMCs), sampled when the disease was refractory, from a patient treated with antithyroid drugs. The receptor was isolated from a female donor with Graves disease.

This CDR3 reads CAVAAGDNQPQHF. The CDR3 coding sequence is TGTGCCGTCGCTGCGGGGGACAATCAGCCCCAGCATTTT. The chain employs TRBV10-3 and TRBJ1-5; TRBD1 might be the D (5 bases). V was cut by 11 bases and J by 3 bases, with 14 bases left in between. The CDR3 length is 13 residues. The V gene's germline CDR1 is ENHRY and CDR2 SYGVKD.